These T cell receptor beta chains were read from a single sample in a study of T-cell memory formation after mild COVID-19. TCRdb processed the 5' RACE reads anew with MiXCR; each CDR3 protein has one entry. In the table there are 380,000 or so distinct CDR3 sequences, 13% to 15% of which are singletons. Sequencing used PBMCs or a T cell subset sorted from them (not recorded which). The receptor source for this set is a man aged 18 to 29 who had mild COVID-19 (a few samples of this study predate the infection). Cell type and time point are not known. Each CDR3 is given with its conserved first and last residue. Fields, in order: V gene, D gene, J gene, clone size, CDR3 protein, CDR3 DNA. The D gene is left open where the match is weak. The size field is filled for only some rows; it gives once, few, many or a size class.

v_gene: TRBV5-5
d_gene: -
j_gene: TRBJ1-5
abundance: few
CDR3aa: CASSLVVVDQPQHF
CDR3nt: TGTGCCAGCAGCTTAGTAGTAGTAGATCAGCCCCAGCATTTT

v_gene: TRBV6-5
d_gene: -
j_gene: TRBJ1-2
abundance: few
CDR3aa: CASSYSTASPYGYTF
CDR3nt: TGTGCCAGCAGTTACTCTACTGCCAGCCCCTATGGCTACACCTTC

v_gene: TRBV7-9
d_gene: -
j_gene: TRBJ2-3
abundance: -
CDR3aa: CASSLGARTDTQYF
CDR3nt: TGTGCCAGCAGCCTAGGGGCCCGCACAGATACGCAGTATTTT

v_gene: TRBV28
d_gene: TRBD2
j_gene: TRBJ2-3
abundance: few
CDR3aa: CASSLGLAGGESDTQYF
CDR3nt: TGTGCCAGCAGTTTGGGACTAGCGGGGGGTGAGTCAGATACGCAGTATTTT

v_gene: TRBV5-6
d_gene: -
j_gene: TRBJ2-2
abundance: many
CDR3aa: CASSLASQGNTGELFF
CDR3nt: TGTGCCAGCAGCTTGGCGTCACAAGGGAACACCGGGGAGCTGTTTTTT

v_gene: TRBV12-3/TRBV12-4
d_gene: TRBD1
j_gene: TRBJ2-1
abundance: few
CDR3aa: CASSRQGGIGFF
CDR3nt: TGTGCCAGCAGTAGACAGGGGGGAATTGGGTTCTTC

v_gene: TRBV2
d_gene: TRBD1
j_gene: TRBJ1-6
abundance: few
CDR3aa: CASSARGPYNSPLHF
CDR3nt: TGTGCCAGCAGTGCCAGGGGGCCGTATAATTCACCCCTCCACTTT

v_gene: TRBV6-5
d_gene: -
j_gene: TRBJ1-3
abundance: few
CDR3aa: CASGHMGSGNTIYF
CDR3nt: TGTGCCAGCGGCCATATGGGCTCTGGAAACACCATATATTTT

v_gene: TRBV28
d_gene: -
j_gene: TRBJ2-1
abundance: -
CDR3aa: CASSRTGLYNEQFF
CDR3nt: TGTGCCAGCAGCCGGACGGGGCTGTACAATGAGCAGTTCTTC

v_gene: TRBV10-3
d_gene: TRBD1
j_gene: TRBJ2-2
abundance: -
CDR3aa: CAISRQGAAAGELFF
CDR3nt: TGTGCCATCAGCAGACAGGGGGCGGCCGCCGGGGAGCTGTTTTTT

v_gene: TRBV2
d_gene: -
j_gene: TRBJ1-2
abundance: -
CDR3aa: CASSVSYGYTF
CDR3nt: TGTGCCAGCAGTGTTAGCTATGGCTACACCTTC

v_gene: TRBV7-2
d_gene: -
j_gene: TRBJ1-6
abundance: -
CDR3aa: CASSPLLSSGGLAYNSPLHF
CDR3nt: TGTGCCAGCAGCCCCCTTCTTTCTTCCGGGGGGCTGGCGTATAATTCACCCCTCCACTTT

v_gene: TRBV20-1
d_gene: -
j_gene: TRBJ2-7
abundance: few
CDR3aa: CSARAGQRGSSYEQYF
CDR3nt: TGCAGTGCTAGGGCGGGACAGCGGGGGTCCTCCTACGAGCAGTACTTC

v_gene: TRBV4-1
d_gene: -
j_gene: TRBJ1-5
abundance: few
CDR3aa: CASSQVGGRAWGQPQHF
CDR3nt: TGCGCCAGCAGCCAAGTTGGGGGCAGGGCCTGGGGGCAGCCCCAGCATTTT

v_gene: TRBV4-2
d_gene: -
j_gene: TRBJ1-2
abundance: many
CDR3aa: CASSQDGAGYTF
CDR3nt: TGTGCCAGCAGCCAAGACGGGGCTGGCTACACCTTC

v_gene: TRBV7-3
d_gene: TRBD1
j_gene: TRBJ2-1
abundance: -
CDR3aa: CASSLEGQGYNEQFF
CDR3nt: TGTGCCAGCAGCTTAGAGGGACAGGGCTACAATGAGCAGTTCTTC